This T cell receptor (beta chain) was captured by sequencing in a study of regulatory T cells in long-lasting Graves disease. This clonotype was found many times. CDR3-region Arm-PCR and iRepertoire HTBI primers produced the TCR beta libraries. Methods used by the authors: Samples jointly harbored 55 to 75 TRBV and fewer than 15 TRBJ segments. One entry per CDR3 protein results from TCRdb running MiXCR on the multiplex PCR reads. These V and J calls derive from TCRdb rather than the authors' analysis. This sample carries more than 350,000 distinct CDR3 sequences, more than 12% of them seen once, and the ten largest clones take 16%. This CDR3 spans 13 amino acids. Germline assignment: CDR1 LGHDT and CDR2 YNNKEL (reference sequence). Unmatched junction bases numbered 2, after V lost 6 bases and J lost 4 bases. Time point meaning: newly diagnosed GD, antithyroid drugs for less than 3 months. After RNA was extracted from PBMCs, the TCR library was made from it.

This sample was also put to use in a study of T cells in Graves' hyperthyroidism and ophthalmopathy. From that paper: It was uncontrolled infection, other autoimmune disease, pregnancy or lactation that excluded patients.

The rearrangement uses TRBV3-1 and TRBJ2-5, with 10 positions matching TRBD2. This clonotype was obtained from a woman aged 25 to 39 with Graves disease. This material consisted of peripheral blood mononuclear cells (PBMCs), taken at new diagnosis, from a patient treated with antithyroid drugs. CDR3 residues: CASRRLAGETQYF. The DNA of the CDR3 is TGTGCCAGCAGACGACTAGCGGGAGAGACCCAGTACTTC.